These T cell receptor beta chains were read from a single sample in a study of T-cell memory formation after mild COVID-19. TCRdb re-called the 5' RACE reads through MiXCR, storing one row per CDR3 protein. The repertoire holds roughly 380,000 distinct CDR3 sequences, with around 27% as singletons. Sequencing used PBMCs or a T cell subset sorted from them (not recorded which). The receptors come from an adult woman who had mild COVID-19 (a few samples of this study predate the infection). Cell type and time point are not known. Each CDR3 is given with its conserved first and last residue. The order of the fields is CDR3 protein, CDR3 DNA, V gene, D gene, J gene, clone size. The D gene is left open where the match is weak. A row's size may be missing; if present it is once, few, many or a size class.

CASSTGGSGNTIYF | TGTGCCAGTTCGACAGGGGGCTCTGGAAACACCATATATTTT | TRBV19 | TRBD1 | TRBJ1-3 | few
CASSLRTGSYEQYF | TGTGCCAGCAGCTTGCGTACAGGTTCCTACGAGCAGTACTTC | TRBV5-5 | NA | TRBJ2-7 | few
CASQGPYNEQFF | TGTGCCTCCCAGGGACCCTACAATGAGCAGTTCTTC | TRBV24-1 | NA | TRBJ2-1 | many
CASSQGPGLNYEQYF | TGCGCCAGCAGCCAAGGGCCGGGACTGAACTACGAGCAGTACTTC | TRBV4-1 | NA | TRBJ2-7 | NA
CASSVYGTSGQETQYF | TGTGCCAGCAGCGTCTATGGGACTAGCGGCCAAGAGACCCAGTACTTC | TRBV9 | TRBD2 | TRBJ2-5 | few
CATQWGGSSYEQYF | TGTGCCACCCAGTGGGGCGGGAGCTCCTACGAGCAGTACTTC | TRBV15 | TRBD2 | TRBJ2-7 | NA
CATSDLGTSGRTNTGELFF | TGTGCCACCAGTGATTTGGGGACTAGCGGGAGGACGAACACCGGGGAGCTGTTTTTT | TRBV24-1 | TRBD2 | TRBJ2-2 | NA
CASSQGGRANEQFF | TGTGCCAGCAGCCAAGGCGGGAGAGCTAATGAGCAGTTCTTC | TRBV3-1 | TRBD2 | TRBJ2-1 | NA
CASGEDTQYF | TGTGCCAGCGGGGAGGATACGCAGTATTTT | TRBV2 | NA | TRBJ2-3 | NA
CASRADRNYGYTF | TGTGCCAGTAGAGCAGACAGAAACTATGGCTACACCTTC | TRBV19 | NA | TRBJ1-2 | NA
CASSFGEGGANYGYTF | TGCGCCAGCAGTTTCGGGGAAGGAGGAGCTAACTATGGCTACACCTTC | TRBV4-1 | NA | TRBJ1-2 | once
CASSPWAGGLNTEAFF | TGTGCCAGCAGCCCCTGGGCAGGGGGCTTGAACACTGAAGCTTTCTTT | TRBV5-6 | TRBD1 | TRBJ1-1 | few
CASSGGQGHSNQPQHF | TGTGCCAGTAGTGGGGGACAGGGCCATAGCAATCAGCCCCAGCATTTT | TRBV19 | TRBD1 | TRBJ1-5 | NA
CASSLVEESSYEQYF | TGTGCCAGCAGCTTGGTTGAGGAGAGCTCCTACGAGCAGTACTTC | TRBV5-5 | NA | TRBJ2-7 | NA
CASSLGSDRTFYEQYF | TGTGCCAGCAGCTTAGGGTCGGACAGGACGTTCTACGAGCAGTACTTC | TRBV7-6 | TRBD1 | TRBJ2-7 | NA
CASSPSTSGGRDEQFF | TGTGCCAGCAGTCCGTCGACTAGCGGGGGGCGGGATGAGCAGTTCTTC | TRBV12-3/TRBV12-4 | TRBD2 | TRBJ2-1 | NA
CASSLGTLRRETQYF | TGCGCCAGCAGCTTGGGGACCCTCAGGCGGGAGACCCAGTACTTC | TRBV5-1 | NA | TRBJ2-5 | NA
CASSFHRSNYGYTF | TGTGCCAGCAGTTTTCACAGATCTAACTATGGCTACACCTTC | TRBV12-3/TRBV12-4 | NA | TRBJ1-2 | once
CASSDNYNEQFF | TGTGCCAGCAGTGATAATTACAATGAGCAGTTCTTC | TRBV2 | NA | TRBJ2-1 | few
CASSRRDGKNEKLFF | TGCGCCAGCAGCCGCCGGGACGGGAAAAATGAAAAACTGTTTTTT | TRBV5-1 | NA | TRBJ1-4 | few
CASSLGLADLNTGELFF | TGTGCCAGCAGCTTAGGACTAGCGGACCTGAACACCGGGGAGCTGTTTTTT | TRBV7-2 | TRBD2 | TRBJ2-2 | few
CASSRVWTGGKMNTEAFF | TGTGCCAGCAGTAGGGTCTGGACAGGGGGCAAAATGAACACTGAAGCTTTCTTT | TRBV3-1 | TRBD1 | TRBJ1-1 | few
CATSGGETTDTQYF | TGTGCCACCTCAGGGGGGGAAACCACAGATACGCAGTATTTT | TRBV24-1 | NA | TRBJ2-3 | NA
CASRYTSGNTIYF | TGTGCCAGCAGATATACATCTGGAAACACCATATATTTT | TRBV6-2/TRBV6-3 | NA | TRBJ1-3 | NA
CASSPRALSSYEQYF | TGTGCCAGCAGCCCCCGGGCCCTGAGCTCCTACGAGCAGTACTTC | TRBV5-5 | NA | TRBJ2-7 | NA
CASSQRTGWLYEQYF | TGCGCCAGCAGCCAAAGGACAGGGTGGTTATACGAGCAGTACTTC | TRBV4-1 | TRBD1 | TRBJ2-7 | NA
CATRRTSGEETQYF | TGTGCCACCCGACGGACTAGCGGGGAAGAGACCCAGTACTTC | TRBV15 | TRBD2 | TRBJ2-5 | few
CASSLEGGTTEAFF | TGCGCCAGCAGCTTGGAAGGGGGAACCACTGAAGCTTTCTTT | TRBV5-1 | NA | TRBJ1-1 | NA
CASSWSGQGSTDTQYF | TGCGCCAGCAGCTGGTCCGGACAGGGTAGCACAGATACGCAGTATTTT | TRBV5-1 | TRBD1 | TRBJ2-3 | NA
CSARGPWTGTWRSEAFF | TGCAGTGCTAGGGGACCTTGGACAGGCACCTGGAGGTCTGAAGCTTTCTTT | TRBV20-1 | TRBD1 | TRBJ1-1 | NA
CATSDSRTSGNEQFF | TGTGCCACCAGTGATTCTCGGACTAGCGGCAATGAGCAGTTCTTC | TRBV24-1 | TRBD2 | TRBJ2-1 | NA
CSARDPHGTLSSYEQYF | TGCAGTGCTAGAGATCCGCACGGGACTTTAAGCTCCTACGAGCAGTACTTC | TRBV20-1 | NA | TRBJ2-7 | NA
CASSWGASSGGPGEQYF | TGCGCCAGCAGCTGGGGGGCCTCTAGCGGGGGCCCGGGAGAGCAGTACTTC | TRBV5-1 | TRBD2 | TRBJ2-7 | few
CASSLDRRLPTGELFF | TGTGCCAGCAGCTTAGATCGAAGGCTACCCACCGGGGAGCTGTTTTTT | TRBV11-2 | NA | TRBJ2-2 | few
CASSFTGGFYEQYF | TGTGCCAGCAGCTTTACAGGGGGATTCTACGAGCAGTACTTC | TRBV7-8 | TRBD1 | TRBJ2-7 | few
CASSLASFGTSYDEQFF | TGCGCCAGCAGCTTGGCCTCTTTTGGGACATCTTACGATGAGCAGTTCTTC | TRBV5-1 | NA | TRBJ2-1 | many
CSASRGSMNTEAFF | TGCAGTGCTTCCCGGGGCAGCATGAACACTGAAGCTTTCTTT | TRBV20-1 | NA | TRBJ1-1 | NA
CASSSGTVSYEQYF | TGTGCCAGCAGCAGCGGGACGGTCTCCTACGAGCAGTACTTC | TRBV9 | TRBD2 | TRBJ2-7 | NA
CASRRQGALNEQFF | TGTGCCAGCAGGAGACAGGGGGCTCTCAATGAGCAGTTCTTC | TRBV27 | TRBD1 | TRBJ2-1 | NA
CSATPGRGLANEQFF | TGCAGTGCTACCCCTGGAAGGGGACTAGCTAATGAGCAGTTCTTC | TRBV20-1 | TRBD2 | TRBJ2-1 | NA
CASSVVSGRAVEQFF | TGTGCCAGCAGCGTAGTTAGCGGGAGGGCCGTTGAGCAGTTCTTC | TRBV9 | TRBD2 | TRBJ2-1 | few
CASSQVGGTGDQYEQYF | TGTGCCAGCAGCCAAGTGGGGGGAACAGGGGATCAATACGAGCAGTACTTC | TRBV4-2 | NA | TRBJ2-7 | NA
CSVVGTVDNYGYTF | TGCAGCGTTGTCGGGACAGTTGATAACTATGGCTACACCTTC | TRBV29-1 | TRBD1 | TRBJ1-2 | few
CASTLAKPYPGGRDHNEQFF | TGTGCCAGCACCCTAGCGAAGCCTTACCCAGGGGGCCGAGATCACAATGAGCAGTTCTTC | TRBV7-9 | TRBD1 | TRBJ2-1 | NA
CASSFVGTSYEQYF | TGCGCCAGCAGCTTCGTTGGCACGAGCTACGAGCAGTACTTC | TRBV5-1 | NA | TRBJ2-7 | few
CASSLLGTSTEAFF | TGTGCCAGCAGCTTACTAGGGACGAGTACTGAAGCTTTCTTT | TRBV7-3 | NA | TRBJ1-1 | few
CASATQETQYF | TGTGCCAGTGCTACTCAGGAGACCCAGTACTTC | TRBV28 | NA | TRBJ2-5 | many
CSVRDNINQPQHF | TGCAGCGTTCGGGACAACATAAATCAGCCCCAGCATTTT | TRBV29-1 | NA | TRBJ1-5 | NA
CASSQVSPRDWGPTDTQYF | TGTGCCAGCAGCCAAGTAAGCCCCCGGGACTGGGGGCCCACAGATACGCAGTATTTT | TRBV3-1 | NA | TRBJ2-3 | few
CSARPRQGNTEAFF | TGCAGTGCTAGACCTAGACAGGGGAACACTGAAGCTTTCTTT | TRBV20-1 | TRBD1 | TRBJ1-1 | few
CASSLRDSQETQYF | TGTGCCAGCAGCCTCCGGGACAGTCAAGAGACCCAGTACTTC | TRBV7-9 | TRBD1 | TRBJ2-5 | few
CAITSPGRNYNEQFF | TGTGCCATCACCAGCCCGGGACGGAACTACAATGAGCAGTTCTTC | TRBV10-3 | NA | TRBJ2-1 | NA
CASQGGSSGRRTDQFF | TGTGCCAGCCAAGGGGGATCTAGCGGGAGACGTACCGATCAGTTCTTC | TRBV3-1 | TRBD2 | TRBJ2-1 | few